These T cell receptor beta chains were read from a single sample in a study of blood T cell repertoires in COVID-19. Data came from immunoSEQ multiplex PCR; TCRdb stores just in-frame clones and leaves some out. The profile shows some 87,000 clones, 75% to 90% of them singletons. Sequencing was done on a sample of peripheral blood. The source is a human donor in a cohort sampled during active COVID-19. CDR3s include the opening cysteine and the closing phenylalanine or tryptophan. The D gene is left open where the match is weak. The size of a clone is reported for some rows only, either as once, few or many, or as a class for expanded clones.

V,D,J,size,CDR3,DNA
TRBV6-5,TRBD1,TRBJ2-7,once,CASRQQGTNEQYF,TGTGCCAGCAGGCAACAGGGGACCAACGAGCAGTACTTC
TRBV5-1,NA,TRBJ1-1,NA,CASSWRGRNTEAFF,TGCGCCAGCAGCTGGAGGGGCCGGAACACTGAAGCTTTCTTT
TRBV15,NA,TRBJ2-1,NA,CATRETARGNEQFF,TGTGCCACCAGGGAGACCGCTAGAGGAAATGAGCAGTTCTTC
TRBV9,TRBD1,TRBJ1-2,NA,CASSGRGPGGYTF,TGTGCCAGCAGCGGCAGGGGGCCCGGTGGCTACACCTTC
TRBV19,TRBD1,TRBJ1-4,few,CASSTGDRPFGEKLFF,TGTGCCAGTAGTACTGGGGACAGGCCTTTCGGAGAAAAACTGTTTTTT
TRBV5-1,NA,TRBJ2-7,many,CASSFEISYEQYF,TGCGCCAGCAGCTTTGAGATCTCCTACGAGCAGTACTTC
TRBV5-1,TRBD1,TRBJ2-3,once,CASSMQGARTDTQYF,TGCGCCAGCAGTATGCAGGGGGCGCGGACAGATACGCAGTATTTT
TRBV19,TRBD1,TRBJ1-1,NA,CASNDRGGTEAFF,TGTGCCAGTAATGACAGGGGAGGCACTGAAGCTTTCTTT
TRBV5-4,NA,TRBJ1-1,NA,CASSLSGGTEAFF,TGTGCCAGCAGCTTGAGTGGCGGCACTGAAGCTTTCTTT
TRBV4-1,TRBD1,TRBJ2-7,once,CASSPLGTGLTYEQYF,TGCGCCAGCAGCCCCCTCGGGACAGGGTTAACCTACGAGCAGTACTTC
TRBV2,TRBD1,TRBJ1-6,NA,CASRTGTNSPLHF,TGTGCCAGCAGGACAGGGACCAATTCACCCCTCCACTTT